The source of this T cell receptor (beta chain) is a study of T cells in Graves' hyperthyroidism and ophthalmopathy. Trimming at V came to 6 bases and at J to 5 bases, leaving 6 bases not matched to a gene. CDR1 SEHNR and CDR2 FQNEAQ come from the germline V gene (reference sequence). The CDR3 has 13 amino acids. Amplified TCR beta CDR3 regions came from RNA transcripts. Initially, a first-round RT-PCR of the TCR CDR3 employed the HTBI primer set. TCRdb re-analysed the multiplex PCR reads in MiXCR, keeping a single row per CDR3 protein. Of over 700,000 distinct CDR3 sequences detected, around 39% appear once; the ten largest clones hold approximately 10%. Notes on this clonotype: The target antigen is unknown.

Notes on the study in general: Stable hyperthyroidism and ophthalmopathy were separated using 13 V-J signatures.

Material: blood. The chain uses TRBV7-9 and TRBJ1-1; 7 bases align to TRBD1. The sequence was obtained from a man younger than 35 with Graves' hyperthyroidism. The CDR3 DNA reads TGTGCCAGCAGGGAACAGGGGTGGACTGAAGCTTTCTTT. It yields the protein CASREQGWTEAFF.